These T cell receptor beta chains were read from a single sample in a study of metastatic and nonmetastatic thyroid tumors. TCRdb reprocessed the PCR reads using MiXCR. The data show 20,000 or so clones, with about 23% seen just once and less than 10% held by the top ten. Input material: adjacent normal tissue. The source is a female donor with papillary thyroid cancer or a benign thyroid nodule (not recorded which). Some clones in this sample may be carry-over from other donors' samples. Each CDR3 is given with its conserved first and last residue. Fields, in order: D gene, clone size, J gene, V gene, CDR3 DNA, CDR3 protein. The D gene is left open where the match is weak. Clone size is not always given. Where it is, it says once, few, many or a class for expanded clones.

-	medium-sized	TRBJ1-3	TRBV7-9	TGTGCCAGCAGCCTGGGTTGGGACACCATATATTTT	CASSLGWDTIYF
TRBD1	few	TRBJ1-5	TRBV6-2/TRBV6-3	TGTGCCAGCAGCAGCGACAGGGGTCAGCCCCAGCATTTT	CASSSDRGQPQHF
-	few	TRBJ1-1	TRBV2	TGTGCCAGCAGTTTTAGGACAGCCCTATCTTTCTTT	CASSFRTALSFF
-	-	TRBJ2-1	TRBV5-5	TGTGCCAGCATCAATGGTTGGAGTCGCAATGAGCAGTTCTTC	CASINGWSRNEQFF
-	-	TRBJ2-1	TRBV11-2	TGTGCCAGCAGCTTAGACGAGGCAGGGGGGAATGAGCAGTTCTTC	CASSLDEAGGNEQFF
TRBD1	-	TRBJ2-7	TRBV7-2	TGTGCCAGCAGCTTGCTGGGACAGGGGGCATACGAGCAGTACTTC	CASSLLGQGAYEQYF
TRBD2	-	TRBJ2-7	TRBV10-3	TGTGCCATCAGTGATCTTGCGGGAGTATTCTACGAGCAGTACTTC	CAISDLAGVFYEQYF
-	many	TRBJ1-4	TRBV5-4	TGTGCCAGCAGCGGGGCGGCCCGCGATGAAAAACTGTTTTTT	CASSGAARDEKLFF
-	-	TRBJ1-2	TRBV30	TGTGCCTGGGCCCCATCCGGACGGTACTATGGCTACACCTTC	CAWAPSGRYYGYTF
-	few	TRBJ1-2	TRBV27	TGTGCCAGCACCAAAGGGAGGGGCTATGGCTACACCTTC	CASTKGRGYGYTF
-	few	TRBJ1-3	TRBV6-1	TGTGCCAGCAGTGACCCCAGGGGTATGGCTGTAAACACCATATATTTT	CASSDPRGMAVNTIYF
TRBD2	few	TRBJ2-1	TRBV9	TGTGCCAGCAGCGTAGGGACTAGCGCCAATGAGCAGTTCTTC	CASSVGTSANEQFF
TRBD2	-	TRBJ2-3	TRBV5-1	TGCGCCAGCAGCTTGGGGAGGACTAGCGGGAGGGGCCCAGATACGCAGTATTTT	CASSLGRTSGRGPDTQYF
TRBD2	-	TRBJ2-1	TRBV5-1	TGCGCCAGCAGCTCCCCCCGACTAGCGGAGGCCTACAATGAGCAGTTCTTC	CASSSPRLAEAYNEQFF
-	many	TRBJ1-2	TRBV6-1	TGTGCCAGCATCATGGGGGACGAGGCAGATGGCTACACCTTC	CASIMGDEADGYTF
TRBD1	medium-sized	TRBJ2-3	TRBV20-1	TGCAGTGCTGAGGGACAGGGGGCAACAGATACGCAGTATTTT	CSAEGQGATDTQYF
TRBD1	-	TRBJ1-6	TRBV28	TGTGCCAGCATTCTGACGCAGGGGGGGAATTCACCCCTCCACTTT	CASILTQGGNSPLHF
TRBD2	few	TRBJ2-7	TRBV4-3	TGCGCCAGCAGCCCCCGGGCTAGCGGGATCTACGAGCAGTACTTC	CASSPRASGIYEQYF
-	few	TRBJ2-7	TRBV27	TGTGCCAGCAGTTCGGTGGATTCCTACGAGCAGTACTTC	CASSSVDSYEQYF
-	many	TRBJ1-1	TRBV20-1	TGCAGTGCTGGAGCGGGTGGGTACACTGAAGCTTTCTTT	CSAGAGGYTEAFF
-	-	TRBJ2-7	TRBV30	TGTGCCTGGGGCTGGACCCTGGCAGGCGAGCAGTACTTC	CAWGWTLAGEQYF
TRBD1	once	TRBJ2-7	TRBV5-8	TGTGCCAGCAGCTACAGGGGTGCGGACGAGCAGTACTTC	CASSYRGADEQYF
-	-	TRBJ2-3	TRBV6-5	TGTGCCAGCAGTTTTACCCGACTCCTCACAGATACGCAGTATTTT	CASSFTRLLTDTQYF
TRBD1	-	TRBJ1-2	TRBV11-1	TGTGCCAGCAGCTCTTCTTTTGGACAGGGAGGAACCTATGGCTACACCTTC	CASSSSFGQGGTYGYTF